What follows are 11 T cell receptor beta chains derived from one specimen sequenced in a study of T cells in Graves' hyperthyroidism and ophthalmopathy. TCR beta CDR3 sequences were amplified from RNA transcripts. First-round RT-PCR of the TCR CDR3 relied on the HTBI primer set. TCRdb itself ran the multiplex PCR reads through MiXCR, one entry per CDR3 protein. The table lists a few hundred thousand distinct CDR3 sequences, around 13% of them singletons, with less than 6% in the top ten. Sequenced: blood. These receptors were taken from a woman aged 30 to 39 with Graves' hyperthyroidism that later progressed to Graves' ophthalmopathy.

This clonotype was detected a few times. The chain combines TRBV7-2 with TRBJ2-3; D is perhaps TRBD1 (5 bases). The CDR3 extends over 16 amino acids. CDR1 SGHTA and CDR2 FQGNSA come from the germline V gene. V lost 1 base and J lost 5, with 16 bases in between. The CDR3 nucleotides are TGTGCCAGCAGCTTAGGGGGCCCCAGAGGAAGAGATACGCAGTATTTT. Translated, it gives CASSLGGPRGRDTQYF.

This clonotype was observed at least ten times. The V and J genes are TRBV30 and TRBJ1-1, with D possibly matching TRBD1 (5 bases). V lost 0 bases and J 0 bases, leaving 11 bases between the germline ends. This CDR3 spans 15 amino acids. Germline CDR1 and CDR2: GTSNPN and SVGIG (reference sequence). CDR3 sequence reads: CAWSVQQGVNTEAFF. DNA of the CDR3: TGTGCCTGGAGTGTACAGCAGGGAGTGAACACTGAAGCTTTCTTT.

This clonotype was observed at least ten times. This sequence joins TRBV20-1 and TRBJ2-7; a possible D gene is TRBD2 (6 bases). V was clipped by 5 bases and J by 7 bases, with 15 bases between them. Germline CDR1 and CDR2: DFQATT and SNEGSKA (reference sequence). The CDR3 covers 12 residues. The CDR3 region has the DNA TGCAGTGCTTCCGACGGAGGGCGTGAGCAGTACTTC. Protein sequence: CSASDGGREQYF.

This clonotype was counted a few times. One end of the junction is discordant with germline, which a read error may explain. This chain uses TRBV29-1 with TRBJ1-1; TRBD1 is a possible D gene (6 bases). The CDR3 runs 13 residues. CDR1 and CDR2 (germline): SQVTM, ANQGSEA. The DNA of the CDR3 is TGCAGCGTTCGCGGACAGCTGGACACTGAAGCTTCCTTT. Its protein is CSVRGQLDTEASF.

This clonotype has at least ten counts. This chain joins TRBV7-6 and TRBJ2-2; maybe TRBD2 (5 bases). Trimming left V 4 bases short and J 7 bases short, with 19 bases between. Germline V lookup: CDR1 SGHVS, CDR2 FNYEAQ. This CDR3 spans 16 amino acids. CDR3 protein: CASSSEGADHRGELFF. The DNA of the CDR3 is TGTGCCAGCAGCTCCGAGGGAGCAGACCACCGCGGGGAGCTGTTTTTT.

V gene TRBV7-6 combines with J gene TRBJ2-7; D may be TRBD1 or TRBD2 (6 bases each). The ends were cut back, 4 bases at V and 6 bases at J, with 13 bases in the middle. The CDR3 is made up of 13 amino acids. Germline CDR1 and CDR2: SGHVS and FNYEAQ. CDR3 DNA: TGTGCCAGCAGCTACCCGGGGGCACGCGAGCAGTACTTC. Translated, it gives CASSYPGAREQYF.

The chain links TRBV12-3 or TRBV12-4 to TRBJ2-3; TRBD2 aligns across 12 bases. J lost 6 bases, V lost 6 bases, and 13 bases had no gene match. This CDR3 is 17 amino acids long. The CDR3 loop reads CASRTSGSLFSVDTQYF. CDR3 bases: TGTGCCAGCAGGACTAGCGGGAGCCTGTTTAGTGTCGATACGCAGTATTTT.

Concerning this clonotype itself: This may be a read error, as it is one base from a much larger clone. CDR3 in amino acids: CASRLGVFNYGYTF. DNA of the CDR3: TGTGCCAGCAGGTTGGGGGTATTTAACTATGGCTACACCTTC. V usage is TRBV28 and J usage is TRBJ1-2; perhaps TRBD1 as D (5 bases). Germline CDR1 is MDHEN and CDR2 is SYDVKM. Between the trimmed V and J ends, which lost 6 bases and 1 base, there was a span of 12 bases. There are 14 residues in the CDR3.

The chain has TRBV3-1 and TRBJ2-1; TRBD2 agrees at 8 bases. This CDR3 has 18 amino acids. CDR1 LGHDT and CDR2 YNNKEL come from the germline V gene (reference sequence). J lost 7 bases, V lost 4 bases, and 18 bases had no gene match. CDR3 region: CASSPNQDVLAGRNEQFF. CDR3 nucleotides: TGTGCCAGCAGCCCGAACCAAGATGTGCTAGCGGGTAGGAATGAGCAGTTCTTC.

This clonotype was detected many times. J is TRBJ2-1 and V is TRBV9, with D possibly TRBD1 on 6 matching bases. V was trimmed by 3 bases and J by 3 bases, leaving 10 bases between them. Germline V gene sequence: CDR1 SGDLS, CDR2 YYNGEE. The CDR3 has 14 residues. The CDR3 loop reads CASSELDSYNEQFF. For the CDR3, the DNA is TGTGCCAGCAGCGAATTGGACAGCTACAATGAGCAGTTCTTC. The variable domain in full, completed from reference TRBV9 and TRBJ2-1, reads DSGVTQTPKHLITATGQRVTLRCSPRSGDLSVYWYQQSLDQGLQFLIQYYNGEERAKGNILERFSAQQFPDLHSELNLSSLELGDSALYFCASSELDSYNEQFFGPGTRLTVL.

This clonotype was counted at least ten times. The chain is built from TRBV18 and TRBJ2-7; 7 bases match TRBD2. This CDR3 region has 16 residues. Unmatched junction bases numbered 5, after V lost 0 bases and J lost 0 bases. Germline V gene data show CDR1 as KGHSH and CDR2 as LQKENI. The chain's CDR3 is CASSPPDGRSSYEQYF. CDR3 DNA sequence: TGTGCCAGCTCACCACCGGACGGGAGGAGCTCCTACGAGCAGTACTTC.